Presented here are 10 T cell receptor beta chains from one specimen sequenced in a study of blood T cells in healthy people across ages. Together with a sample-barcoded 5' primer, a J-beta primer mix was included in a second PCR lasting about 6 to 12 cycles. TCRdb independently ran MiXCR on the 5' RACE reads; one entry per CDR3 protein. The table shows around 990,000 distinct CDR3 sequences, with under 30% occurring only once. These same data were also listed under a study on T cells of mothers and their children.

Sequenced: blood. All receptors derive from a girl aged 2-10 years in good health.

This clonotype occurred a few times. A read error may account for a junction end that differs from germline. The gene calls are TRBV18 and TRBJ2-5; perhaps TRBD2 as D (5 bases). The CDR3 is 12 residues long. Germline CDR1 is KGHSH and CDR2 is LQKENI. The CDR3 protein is CASSPQEGTQYF. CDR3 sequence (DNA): TGTGCCAGCTCCCCACAAGAGGGGACCCAGTACTTC.

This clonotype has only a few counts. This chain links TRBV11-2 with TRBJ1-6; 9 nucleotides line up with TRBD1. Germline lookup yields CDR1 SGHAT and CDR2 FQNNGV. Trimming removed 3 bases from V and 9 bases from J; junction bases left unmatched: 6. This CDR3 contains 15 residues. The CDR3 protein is CASSFWDRDGSPLHF. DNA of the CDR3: TGTGCCAGCAGCTTTTGGGACAGGGACGGTTCACCCCTCCACTTT.

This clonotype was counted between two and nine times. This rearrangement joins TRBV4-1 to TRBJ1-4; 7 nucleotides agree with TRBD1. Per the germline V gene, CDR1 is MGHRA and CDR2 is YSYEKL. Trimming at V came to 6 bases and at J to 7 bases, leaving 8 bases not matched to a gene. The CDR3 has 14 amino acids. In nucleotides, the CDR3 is TGCGCCAGCAGTCAGGACAGGCAGGGTGAAAAACTGTTTTTT. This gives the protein CASSQDRQGEKLFF.

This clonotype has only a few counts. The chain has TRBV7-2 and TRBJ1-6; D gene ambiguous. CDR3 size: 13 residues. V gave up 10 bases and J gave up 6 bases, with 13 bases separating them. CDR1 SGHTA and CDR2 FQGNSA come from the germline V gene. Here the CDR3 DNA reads TGTGCCACGCACCCAGGTGGTAATTCACCCCTCCACTTT. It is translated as CATHPGGNSPLHF.

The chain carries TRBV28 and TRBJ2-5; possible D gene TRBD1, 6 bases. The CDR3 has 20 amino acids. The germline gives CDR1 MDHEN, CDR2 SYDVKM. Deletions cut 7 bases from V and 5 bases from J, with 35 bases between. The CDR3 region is CASTKHFKPDVTGKAETQYF. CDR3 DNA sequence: TGTGCCAGCACTAAACACTTTAAACCCGACGTAACAGGGAAGGCGGAGACCCAGTACTTC.

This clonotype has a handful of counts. In DNA form, the CDR3 reads TGTGCCAGCAGTTACCAGGACAGAACCTACGAGCAGTACTTC. It translates to CASSYQDRTYEQYF. J is TRBJ2-7 and V is TRBV6-5, with D tentatively TRBD1 (6 bases). The CDR3 has 14 residues. Germline values: CDR1 MNHEY, CDR2 SVGAGI. Trimming shortened V by 2 bases and J by 2 bases, and 10 bases separated the two germline ends.

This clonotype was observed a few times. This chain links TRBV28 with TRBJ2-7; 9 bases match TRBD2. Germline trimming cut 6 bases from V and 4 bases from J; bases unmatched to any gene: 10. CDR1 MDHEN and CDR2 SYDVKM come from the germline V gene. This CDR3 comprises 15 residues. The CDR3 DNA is TGTGCCAGCAGCCCCTCTAGCGGGATGCGGTACGAGCAGTACTTC. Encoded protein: CASSPSSGMRYEQYF.

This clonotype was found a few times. As DNA, the CDR3 is TGTGCCAGCAGCGTAGGGGGACGGGACCAAGAGACCCAGTACTTC. Translated, it gives CASSVGGRDQETQYF. The chain carries TRBV9 and TRBJ2-5; D could derive from TRBD1 or TRBD2 (5 bases each). This CDR3 contains 15 residues. V dropped 0 bases and J dropped 0 bases, with 9 bases sitting between them. Looked up from germline, CDR1 is SGDLS and CDR2 is YYNGEE.

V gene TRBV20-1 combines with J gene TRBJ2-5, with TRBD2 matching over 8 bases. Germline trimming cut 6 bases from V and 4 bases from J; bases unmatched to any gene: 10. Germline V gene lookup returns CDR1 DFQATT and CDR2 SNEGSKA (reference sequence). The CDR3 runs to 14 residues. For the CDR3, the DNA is TGCAGTGCGTGGACTAGCCCTCGTATAGAGACCCAGTACTTC. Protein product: CSAWTSPRIETQYF.

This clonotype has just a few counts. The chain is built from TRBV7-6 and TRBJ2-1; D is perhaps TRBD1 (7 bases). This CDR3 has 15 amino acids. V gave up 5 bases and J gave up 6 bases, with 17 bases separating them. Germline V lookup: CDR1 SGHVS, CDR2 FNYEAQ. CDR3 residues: CASSPESEGANEQFF. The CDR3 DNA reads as TGTGCCAGCAGCCCGGAATCGGAGGGGGCCAATGAGCAGTTCTTC.